The clone carrying this T cell receptor beta chain was seen just once. This entry comes from a study of Ad26.COV2.S vaccination and SARS-CoV-2 variants. Data came from immunoSEQ multiplex PCR; TCRdb stores just in-frame clones and leaves some out. The sample lists approximately 250,000 clones; 87% were seen once. Treatment indicated: over 15 received Ad26.COV2.S at low or high dose, single or two shots; roughly five received placebo; per-sample allocation not given. It was on day 63 after the first vaccine or placebo injection that samples were taken. The germline V gene has CDR1 MNHEY and CDR2 SMNVEV (reference sequence). CDR3 length: 16 residues. Unmatched junction bases numbered 4, after V lost 2 bases and J lost 3 bases.

The TCR originated in a person aged 18-65 years who received the Ad26.COV2.S COVID-19 vaccine or a placebo. The input for sequencing was peripheral blood, taken in a trial of Ad26.COV2.S vaccine versus placebo. The V gene is TRBV27, the J gene TRBJ2-7; TRBD2 agrees at 13 bases. This chain's CDR3 is CASSLPGTSGVYEQYV. The CDR3 DNA reads TGTGCCAGCAGTTTACCTGGGACTAGCGGGGTCTACGAGCAGTACGTC.